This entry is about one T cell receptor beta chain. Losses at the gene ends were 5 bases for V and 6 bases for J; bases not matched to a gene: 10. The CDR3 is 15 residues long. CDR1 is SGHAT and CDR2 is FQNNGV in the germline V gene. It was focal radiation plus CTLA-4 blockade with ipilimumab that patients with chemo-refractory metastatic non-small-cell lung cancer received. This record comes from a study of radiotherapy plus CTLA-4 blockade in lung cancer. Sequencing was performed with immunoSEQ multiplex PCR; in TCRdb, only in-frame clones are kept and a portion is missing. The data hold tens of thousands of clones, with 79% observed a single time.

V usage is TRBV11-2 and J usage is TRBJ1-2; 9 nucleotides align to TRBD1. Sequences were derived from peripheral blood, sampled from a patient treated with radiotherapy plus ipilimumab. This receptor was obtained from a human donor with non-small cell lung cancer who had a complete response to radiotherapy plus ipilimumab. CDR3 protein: CASSHLRDRDNGYTF. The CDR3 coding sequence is TGTGCCAGCAGCCACCTCCGGGACAGGGACAATGGCTACACCTTC.